The 30 T cell receptor beta chains listed next were all sequenced from one sample in a study of blood T cell repertoires in COVID-19. TCRdb's copy holds only in-frame clones and misses some; the assay was immunoSEQ multiplex PCR. The data contain about 180,000 clones, approximately 87% of them singletons. Material for sequencing was peripheral blood. The origin of the receptors is a woman in her 70s with COVID-19, enrolled during active disease.

CDR3 sequence: CASSLDGQDGNTIYF. The DNA for the CDR3 is TGCGCCAGCAGCTTGGACGGACAGGATGGAAACACCATATATTTT. The rearrangement links TRBV5-1 to TRBJ1-3; 7 nucleotides align to TRBD1. The CDR3 is 15 amino acids. The junction had 3 bases not matched to a gene; V was cut back by 0 bases and J by 3 bases. Per the germline V gene, CDR1 is SGHRS and CDR2 is YFSETQ. The full variable domain, completed using reference TRBV5-1 and TRBJ1-3, is KAGVTQTPRYLIKTRGQQVTLSCSPISGHRSVSWYQQTPGQGLQFLFEYFSETQRNKGNFPGRFSGRQFSNSRSEMNVSTLELGDSALYLCASSLDGQDGNTIYFGEGSWLTVV.

V and J are TRBV12-5 and TRBJ2-5; 8 nucleotides align to TRBD1. The J segment lost 5 bases and the V segment lost 5 bases, leaving 4 bases of the junction unmatched. This CDR3 is 13 amino acids long. Germline CDR1 and CDR2: LGHNT and FRNRAP. The CDR3 here is CASGVQGVETQYF. CDR3 DNA sequence: TGTGCTAGTGGTGTACAGGGGGTGGAGACCCAGTACTTC.

V and J are TRBV5-1 and TRBJ2-7; 9 bases line up with TRBD2. CDR1 and CDR2 from the germline V gene are SGHRS and YFSETQ. J gave up 3 bases and V 0 bases, and 10 bases lay outside the gene matches. The CDR3 consists of 17 residues. CDR3 nucleotides: TGCGCCAGCAGCTTGGCAGCGGGAGGCCTCCCAATCTACGAGCAGTACTTC. Translating gives CASSLAAGGLPIYEQYF.

Points on this clone: The same CDR3 can be traced to other DNA sequences in this sample. This chain connects TRBV18 to TRBJ1-5; D call uncertain. Germline V gene lookup returns CDR1 KGHSH and CDR2 LQKENI. The CDR3 extends over 13 amino acids. The V end was cut by 2 bases, the J end by 4 bases, with 6 bases between. Here the CDR3 DNA reads TGTGCCAGCTCACCAGGCGGGAATCAGCCCCAGCATTTT. It translates to CASSPGGNQPQHF.

The rearrangement uses TRBV2 and TRBJ2-2; 9 bases align to TRBD1. Germline V CDR1 and CDR2: SNHLY, FYNNEI. J gave up 4 bases and V 7 bases, and 7 bases lay outside the gene matches. The CDR3 runs to 15 residues. The CDR3 sequence is CASTEQGAVTGELFF. The CDR3 nucleotides read TGTGCCAGCACCGAACAGGGGGCGGTCACCGGGGAGCTGTTTTTT.

CDR3 DNA: TGTGCCACCGGAGAGCTAGCCAGAGACTACAATGAGCAGTTCTTC. It yields the protein CATGELARDYNEQFF. The rearrangement joins TRBV24-1 to TRBJ2-1; weak D call: TRBD2 (5 bases). Trimming removed 9 bases at V and 3 bases at J, with 17 bases between. The CDR3 contains 15 residues. The germline gives CDR1 KGHDR, CDR2 SFDVKD.

In this sample, this clone turned up a few times. V gene TRBV7-9 combines with J gene TRBJ1-5, with D unclear. V was clipped by 0 bases and J by 4 bases, with 19 bases between them. CDR3 length: 18 residues. Germline V CDR1 and CDR2: SEHNR, FQNEAQ (reference sequence). The CDR3 region is CASSLAMGVESGNQPQHF. In DNA form, the CDR3 reads TGTGCCAGCAGCTTAGCGATGGGTGTGGAGTCGGGAAATCAGCCCCAGCATTTT.

As concerns this clone: Other DNA sequences in this specimen translate into the identical CDR3. The chain is built from TRBV2 and TRBJ1-1, with TRBD1 matching 10 bases. Germline V CDR1 and CDR2: SNHLY, FYNNEI. J was trimmed by 4 bases and V by 6 bases; bases with no gene match: 2. The CDR3 is 13 amino acids. CDR3 amino acids: CASSGQGGTEAFF. In DNA, the CDR3 is TGTGCCAGCAGCGGACAGGGGGGCACTGAAGCTTTCTTT.

This CDR3 is CASSLAGSRMAFF. The CDR3 DNA reads as TGCGCCAGCAGCTTGGCCGGGAGTAGGATGGCTTTCTTT. The V gene is TRBV5-1, the J gene TRBJ1-1; D is unresolved. V shed 0 bases and J shed 11 bases, with 14 bases lying between them. The CDR3 consists of 13 residues. CDR1 and CDR2 (germline): SGHRS, YFSETQ. The full variable domain, completed using reference TRBV5-1 and TRBJ1-1, is KAGVTQTPRYLIKTRGQQVTLSCSPISGHRSVSWYQQTPGQGLQFLFEYFSETQRNKGNFPGRFSGRQFSNSRSEMNVSTLELGDSALYLCASSLAGSRMAFFGQGTRLTVV.

The V and J genes are TRBV21-1 and TRBJ2-2; the tabulated D call, TRBD2, remains unverified against the DNA. TRBV21-1 is a recognized pseudogene. This CDR3 region has 18 residues. The CDR3 bases are TGTGCCAGCAGCAAAGAGGGGGGGCTGCGTACGAACACCGGGGAGCTGTTTTTT. Its protein is CASSKEGGLRTNTGELFF.

The sample holds one count of this clone. The rearrangement joins TRBV28 to TRBJ2-7, with D perhaps TRBD1 (6 bases). Deletions cut 1 base from V and 4 bases from J, with 8 bases between. Per germline, CDR1 MDHEN and CDR2 SYDVKM. The CDR3 consists of 13 residues. The CDR3: CASSLSRGYEQYF. CDR3 nucleotides: TGTGCCAGCAGTTTATCTAGGGGGTACGAGCAGTACTTC.

The genes are TRBV10-2 and TRBJ2-3; 9 positions agree with TRBD1. Germline CDR1 reads WSHSY; CDR2 reads SAAADI. V shed 0 bases and J 6 bases; nucleotides not matched to a gene: 10. The length of the CDR3 is 17 residues. This CDR3 is CASSESVPGQGRDTQYF. CDR3 coding DNA: TGCGCCAGCAGTGAGTCGGTCCCCGGACAGGGGCGGGATACGCAGTATTTT.

The chain joins TRBV28 to TRBJ2-1, with D unresolved. Germline V gene lookup returns CDR1 MDHEN and CDR2 SYDVKM. CDR3 length equals 15 residues. With 5 bases removed from V and 0 bases from J, the gap between germline ends came to 11 bases. The CDR3 reads CASSPFLSSYNEQFF. In DNA, the CDR3 is TGTGCCAGCAGTCCGTTTTTGAGCTCCTACAATGAGCAGTTCTTC.

The chain recombines TRBV19 with TRBJ2-6, with unresolved D. CDR3 length: 17 amino acids. Trimming shortened V by 5 bases and J by 2 bases, and 16 bases separated the two germline ends. Germline V gene data show CDR1 as LNHDA and CDR2 as SQIVND (reference sequence). In DNA, the CDR3 is TGTGCCAGTAGTCCCGTCCGACTCCTGGCTGGGGCCAACGTCCTGACTTTC. This translates into CASSPVRLLAGANVLTF.

This chain links TRBV7-6 with TRBJ1-3, with TRBD1 matching over 9 bases. The V segment lost 5 bases and the J segment 1 base; nucleotides outside the gene matches: 18. Germline values: CDR1 SGHVS, CDR2 FNYEAQ. This CDR3 is built from 20 residues. CDR3 DNA: TGTGCCAGCAGCCCGGGGACAGGGCAGTCAGCTGCGTGGTCTGGAAACACCATATATTTT. Translating gives CASSPGTGQSAAWSGNTIYF. The whole variable domain, remainder taken from reference TRBV7-6 and TRBJ1-3, is GAGVSQSPRYKVTKRGQDVALRCDPISGHVSLYWYRQALGQGPEFLTYFNYEAQQDKSGLPNDRFSAERPEGSISTLTIQRTEQRDSAMYRCASSPGTGQSAAWSGNTIYFGEGSWLTVV.

The chain couples TRBV27 to TRBJ2-4; 9 nucleotides agree with TRBD1. The germline CDR1 and CDR2 sequences are MNHEY and SMNVEV (reference sequence). The CDR3 consists of 16 residues. V lost 5 bases and J lost 4; bases outside the gene matches: 9. This CDR3 reads CASSKQGASAKNIQYF. In DNA form, the CDR3 reads TGTGCCAGCAGTAAACAGGGGGCGAGTGCAAAAAACATTCAGTACTTC.

The chain has TRBV20-1 and TRBJ2-2; no firm D call. The CDR3 covers 13 residues. CDR1 DFQATT and CDR2 SNEGSKA come from the germline V gene (reference sequence). With 3 bases removed from V and 4 bases from J, the gap between germline ends came to 9 bases. The CDR3 protein is CSASKESTGELFF. The CDR3 region has the DNA TGCAGTGCTAGTAAAGAGAGCACCGGGGAGCTGTTTTTT.

This chain links TRBV29-1 with TRBJ1-1, with D possibly being TRBD1 (6 bases). The germline V and J ends were trimmed by 2 bases and 6 bases, with 13 bases remaining between them. The CDR3 is 13 residues long. Germline CDR1 reads SQVTM; CDR2 reads ANQGSEA. This chain's CDR3 is CSVELIRTAEAFF. In DNA, the CDR3 is TGCAGCGTTGAACTAATCCGGACAGCTGAAGCTTTCTTT.

The chain joins TRBV11-1 to TRBJ2-1, with a weak D call TRBD1 (7 bases). CDR3 length: 14 residues. Germline-derived CDR1 and CDR2 are SGHAT and FQDESV (reference sequence). V lost 4 bases and J lost 8, with 15 bases in between. CDR3 in amino acids: CASSYNRGGHEQFF. CDR3 DNA sequence: TGTGCCAGCAGCTATAACAGGGGAGGTCATGAGCAGTTCTTC. The full variable domain, rest sourced from reference TRBV11-1 and TRBJ2-1, is EAEVAQSPRYKITEKSQAVAFWCDPISGHATLYWYRQILGQGPELLVQFQDESVVDDSQLPKDRFSAERLKGVDSTLKIQPAELGDSAMYLCASSYNRGGHEQFFGPGTRLTVL.

This chain uses TRBV2 with TRBJ1-6, with 7 positions matching TRBD1. Germline assignment: CDR1 SNHLY and CDR2 FYNNEI. This CDR3 region has 15 residues. The ends lost 6 bases at V and 7 bases at J; junction bases unmatched: 9. The DNA of the CDR3 is TGTGCCAGCAGCATAACAGGGGAGAGGAATTCACCCCTCCACTTT. It yields the protein CASSITGERNSPLHF.

The chain has TRBV3-1 (or the pseudogene TRBV3-2) and TRBJ2-5, with unresolved D. The germline V and J ends were trimmed by 4 bases and 4 bases, with 10 bases remaining between them. The germline V gene encodes CDR1 LGHDT and CDR2 YNNKEL (reference sequence). The CDR3 contains 13 residues. CDR3 in DNA: TGTGCCAGCAGCCTCCTAAGAGGAGAGACCCAGTACTTC. It encodes CASSLLRGETQYF.

This chain links TRBV7-9 with TRBJ1-2, with D perhaps TRBD1 (6 bases). Germline values: CDR1 SEHNR, CDR2 FQNEAQ (reference sequence). Trimming left V 5 bases short and J 4 bases short, with 14 bases between. The CDR3 runs to 14 residues. The CDR3 sequence is CASSQPGASYGYTF. CDR3 DNA: TGTGCCAGCAGCCAACCAGGGGCCTCCTATGGCTACACCTTC.

The J gene is TRBJ1-4, the V gene TRBV28; D is unclear. Trimming pared 5 bases from V and 0 bases from J, leaving 13 bases between. CDR1 and CDR2 (germline): MDHEN, SYDVKM. The CDR3 runs 16 residues. In DNA form, the CDR3 reads TGTGCCAGCAGTCTCTTTTATACTGCAACTAATGAAAAACTGTTTTTT. It is translated as CASSLFYTATNEKLFF.

V gene TRBV5-1 combines with J gene TRBJ1-1; a possible D gene is TRBD1 (6 bases). CDR1 SGHRS and CDR2 YFSETQ come from the germline V gene. Trimming stripped 3 bases from V and 5 bases from J, with 14 bases between. The CDR3 totals 14 residues. CDR3 in amino acids: CASSSVGGRTEAFF. CDR3 bases: TGCGCCAGCAGCTCCGTTGGGGGCCGGACTGAAGCTTTCTTT. The complete variable domain, with remaining parts taken from reference TRBV5-1 and TRBJ1-1, reads KAGVTQTPRYLIKTRGQQVTLSCSPISGHRSVSWYQQTPGQGLQFLFEYFSETQRNKGNFPGRFSGRQFSNSRSEMNVSTLELGDSALYLCASSSVGGRTEAFFGQGTRLTVV.

V and J are TRBV15 and TRBJ1-2; tentatively, D is TRBD1 (6 bases). The CDR3 loop spans 16 amino acids. Germline values: CDR1 LNHNV, CDR2 YYDKDF (reference sequence). The germline V and J ends were trimmed by 3 bases and 7 bases, with 21 bases remaining between them. CDR3 residues: CATSSRDIPPYGGYTF. The CDR3 coding sequence is TGTGCCACCAGCAGCCGGGACATTCCCCCCTATGGTGGCTACACCTTC.

This clone was recorded a few times. V gene TRBV3-1 (or the pseudogene TRBV3-2) combines with J gene TRBJ1-2; D call uncertain. Germline V gene lookup returns CDR1 LGHDT and CDR2 YNNKEL (reference sequence). With 1 base removed from V and 4 bases from J, the gap between germline ends came to 10 bases. This CDR3 is 14 amino acids long. The CDR3 DNA reads TGTGCCAGCAGCCAAGCAGTATCCAGCTATGGCTACACCTTC. Residues: CASSQAVSSYGYTF.

The rearrangement links TRBV6-2 or TRBV6-3 to TRBJ2-3; 12 nucleotides agree with TRBD2. Germline values: CDR1 MNHEY, CDR2 SVGEGT. J was trimmed by 3 bases and V by 0 bases; bases with no gene match: 7. CDR3 size: 18 residues. This chain's CDR3 is CASSYSSSGRAWTDTQYF. The CDR3 DNA reads TGTGCCAGCAGTTACTCCTCTAGCGGGAGGGCCTGGACAGATACGCAGTATTTT.

The chain combines TRBV18 with TRBJ2-5; D perhaps matches TRBD2 (5 bases). Germline CDR1 is KGHSH and CDR2 is LQKENI. This CDR3 spans 15 amino acids. The V gene lost 3 bases and the J gene lost 5 bases, with 16 bases spanning the gap. The CDR3 is CASSPGGAGWETQYF. The CDR3 coding sequence is TGTGCCAGCTCACCGGGCGGCGCGGGTTGGGAGACCCAGTACTTC.

This sequence joins TRBV5-1 and TRBJ2-7; perhaps TRBD1 as D (5 bases). The CDR3 has 13 amino acids. Trimming shortened V by 3 bases and J by 2 bases, and 9 bases separated the two germline ends. Germline CDR1 and CDR2: SGHRS and YFSETQ. The CDR3 coding sequence is TGCGCCAGCAGCTGGGGCAGCCCCTACGAGCAGTACTTC. Protein sequence: CASSWGSPYEQYF.

The chain links TRBV7-8 to TRBJ1-5; no clear D. The ends were cut back, 3 bases at V and 0 bases at J, with 21 bases in the middle. This CDR3 spans 19 amino acids. Germline V gene data show CDR1 as SGHVS and CDR2 as FQNEAQ. For the CDR3, the DNA is TGTGCCAGCAGCTTCGTCCGGGGAGCACTTCCTTATAGCAATCAGCCCCAGCATTTT. Protein product: CASSFVRGALPYSNQPQHF.